This is a list of T cell receptor beta chains from one sample in a study of blood T cell repertoires in COVID-19. The method was immunoSEQ multiplex PCR; TCRdb's version includes in-frame clones alone and lacks a portion of them. This sample has roughly 150,000 clones, with roughly 90% found just once. The sample consisted of peripheral blood. These receptors all stem from a man aged 18 to 29 with COVID-19, enrolled during active disease. CDR3s include the opening cysteine and the closing phenylalanine or tryptophan. Fields, in order: J gene, V gene, clone size, D gene, CDR3 DNA, CDR3 protein. The D gene is left open where the match is weak. Part of the rows lack a size; the others show once, few, many or a class for expanded clones.

TRBJ2-1 | TRBV6-6 | - | TRBD2 | TGTGCCAGCAGTTACTCGCCTAGCGGGAGGACCGGAATAGAGTTCTTC | CASSYSPSGRTGIEFF
TRBJ2-2 | TRBV5-1 | - | - | TGCGCCAGCAGCTTAGGACTATCTAACACCGGGGAGCTGTTTTTT | CASSLGLSNTGELFF
TRBJ2-1 | TRBV2 | - | - | TGTGCCAGCAGTGACGGGTACAATGAGCAGTTCTTC | CASSDGYNEQFF
TRBJ2-1 | TRBV30 | few | TRBD2 | TGTGCCGGACAAGCGGGAGGCTCCTACAATGAGCAGTTCTTC | CAGQAGGSYNEQFF
TRBJ2-7 | TRBV4-3 | once | TRBD2 | TGCGCCAGCAGCCAAGGACTAGCGGGTTACGAGCAGTACTTC | CASSQGLAGYEQYF
TRBJ1-3 | TRBV28 | - | TRBD1 | TGTGCCAGCACCTTCTCCAGGGGGCTCGGAAACACCATATATTTT | CASTFSRGLGNTIYF
TRBJ2-1 | TRBV4-3 | - | - | TGCGCCAGCAGCCAAGATAGGCTAGCCGCTAGGGATGAGCAGTTCTTC | CASSQDRLAARDEQFF
TRBJ2-7 | TRBV20-1 | - | - | TGCAGTGCTTACCGGGACAAGCAGTACTTC | CSAYRDKQYF
TRBJ2-1 | TRBV28 | - | - | TGTGCCAGCAGTTTTGCCCCGGTGTCAACCTCCTACAATGAGCAGTTCTTC | CASSFAPVSTSYNEQFF
TRBJ1-2 | TRBV27 | - | TRBD1 | TGTGCCAGCAGTTTTAGCGGGACAGTATCTCGGTACACCTTC | CASSFSGTVSRYTF
TRBJ2-5 | TRBV21-1 | - | - | TGTGCCAGCAAACCAGGGGGGACAGGGGGAGAGACCCAGTACTTC | CASKPGGTGGETQYF
TRBJ2-7 | TRBV19 | - | TRBD1 | TGTGCCAGTAGTATGACAGGGGAGTCCTACGAGCAGTACTTC | CASSMTGESYEQYF
TRBJ1-2 | TRBV6-5 | - | TRBD1 | TGTGCCAGCAGTTACTCTGAACAGGGGATCGGCGGCTACACCTTC | CASSYSEQGIGGYTF
TRBJ1-5 | TRBV15 | - | - | TGTGCCACCAGACCTACCACAGGAGGGGAAAGGCAGCCCCAGCATTTT | CATRPTTGGERQPQHF
TRBJ2-2 | TRBV25-1 | - | TRBD1 | TGTGCCAGCAGTTACAGGGGGAACACCGGGGAGCTGTTTTTT | CASSYRGNTGELFF
TRBJ2-3 | TRBV15 | - | TRBD2 | TGTGCCACCAGCAGAGGAGCGGGAGTGGGCACAGATACGCAGTATTTT | CATSRGAGVGTDTQYF
TRBJ2-7 | TRBV19 | once | - | TGTGCCAGTAGTATTATCGGGACTTCCTACGAGCAGTACTTC | CASSIIGTSYEQYF
TRBJ2-2 | TRBV6-5 | - | - | TGTGCCAGCAGAACTTCGTTCACCGGGGAGCTGTTTTTT | CASRTSFTGELFF
TRBJ2-7 | TRBV15 | - | TRBD1 | TGTGCCACCAGCTTAGACCCCAGGAGGTTCCGGGGACAGCTCTCCTACGAGCAGTACTTC | CATSLDPRRFRGQLSYEQYF
TRBJ2-7 | TRBV7-9 | once | TRBD1 | TGTGCCAGCAGCTTAAGAGGACAGGGGGGTTCGGTGAGTTTC | CASSLRGQGGSVSF
TRBJ2-7 | TRBV10-3 | - | TRBD1 | TGTGCCATCAGTGAGCCCGACAGGGGAAATACCTACGAGCAGTACTTC | CAISEPDRGNTYEQYF
TRBJ2-3 | TRBV7-7 | - | - | TGTGCCAGCAGCCACATCCTCACAGATACGCAGTATTTT | CASSHILTDTQYF
TRBJ2-7 | TRBV10-1 | - | TRBD2 | TGCGCCGCATGCCACCCATTACTAGCGGGAGGCCTACAGAGGGTGTCTACTTACGAGCAGTACTTC | CAACHPLLAGGLQRVSTYEQYF
TRBJ1-1 | TRBV4-3 | few | TRBD1 | TGCGCCAGCAGCCAAGACACAGGGGGCAACACTGAAGCTTTCTTT | CASSQDTGGNTEAFF
TRBJ2-7 | TRBV2 | - | - | TGTGCCAGCAGTGACCCAGGGACTCCCATCACCTACGAGCAGTACTTC | CASSDPGTPITYEQYF
TRBJ2-7 | TRBV7-2 | once | TRBD1 | TGTGCCAGCAGCCCTCGACAGGGGGCAGGGTACGAGCAGTACTTC | CASSPRQGAGYEQYF
TRBJ1-1 | TRBV28 | - | - | TGTGCCAGCAGTTTTTCCAACAGCTTCACTGAAGCTTTCTTT | CASSFSNSFTEAFF
TRBJ2-1 | TRBV11-2 | - | - | TGTGCCAGCAGCTTAGAGGGAGGCGGAATTTTCGATGAGCAGTTCTTC | CASSLEGGGIFDEQFF
TRBJ2-1 | TRBV4-3 | - | - | TGCGCCAGCAGCCAAGATGGCGGGATGGAGCAGTTCTTC | CASSQDGGMEQFF
TRBJ2-1 | TRBV19 | - | TRBD1 | TGTGCCAGTAGTGGGACAGGGGCTGTGGAGCAGTTCTTC | CASSGTGAVEQFF
TRBJ2-7 | TRBV10-1 | once | TRBD1 | TGCGCCAGCTCAAGGGACAGCGCCTACGAGCAGTACTTC | CASSRDSAYEQYF
TRBJ1-3 | TRBV4-1 | - | - | TGCGCCAGCAGCCACGGGGGACGGGATGGAAACACCATATATTTT | CASSHGGRDGNTIYF
TRBJ1-2 | TRBV28 | - | - | TGTGCCAGCAGACCGACAAGTCCTAACTATGGCTACACCTTC | CASRPTSPNYGYTF
TRBJ2-1 | TRBV27 | - | TRBD2 | TGTGCCAGCAGTTTAATACTAGCGGGGAGCAATGAGCAGTTCTTC | CASSLILAGSNEQFF
TRBJ2-7 | TRBV7-9 | - | - | TGTGCCAGCAGCTTATCAGTCTACGAGCAGTACTTC | CASSLSVYEQYF
TRBJ2-7 | TRBV3-1/TRBV3-2 | - | - | TGTGCCAGCAGCCAATACGGCTCCTACGAGCAGTACTTC | CASSQYGSYEQYF
TRBJ2-7 | TRBV9 | few | - | TGTGCCAGCAGCCCCCTGCAACGGTCGTCCTACGAGCAGTACTTC | CASSPLQRSSYEQYF
TRBJ2-3 | TRBV9 | - | - | TGTGCCAGCAGCGTTAGAGATACGCAGTATTTT | CASSVRDTQYF
TRBJ2-1 | TRBV29-1 | - | - | TGCGGCTCGATCCTCTACAATGAGCAGTTCTTC | CGSILYNEQFF
TRBJ1-1 | TRBV11-2 | once | - | TGTGCCAGCAGCTTAGTAGCAGGGGTTGGGGCTTTCTTT | CASSLVAGVGAFF
TRBJ1-1 | TRBV13 | - | - | TGTGCCAGCAGCTTGGGGGGGCTGGGCACTGAAGCTTTCTTT | CASSLGGLGTEAFF
TRBJ2-7 | TRBV5-4 | - | TRBD2 | TGTGCCAGCAGCTTGGGACTAGCGGGAGGGTCCTACGAGCAGTACTTC | CASSLGLAGGSYEQYF
TRBJ1-2 | TRBV7-2 | - | - | TGTGCCAGCAGCTCCGGCTCCTCGGGTGGCTACACCTTC | CASSSGSSGGYTF
TRBJ1-5 | TRBV7-8 | - | - | TGTGCCAGCAGCTTACAAGGGGGCAATCAGCCCCAGCATTTT | CASSLQGGNQPQHF
TRBJ2-1 | TRBV5-1 | - | TRBD2 | TGCGCCAGCAGCTTGGAAGGGACTAGCGGGCCTTACAATGAGCAGTTCTTC | CASSLEGTSGPYNEQFF
TRBJ2-7 | TRBV14 | - | - | TGTGCCAGCAGCCAAGTTAATCGGTACGAGCAGTACTTC | CASSQVNRYEQYF
TRBJ2-7 | TRBV7-2 | - | - | TGTGCCAGCAGCCAAGGGGGGACAGCTTCCTACGAGCAGTACTTC | CASSQGGTASYEQYF
TRBJ1-3 | TRBV18 | - | TRBD1 | TGTGCCAGCTCACCAAGGACAGGGGGTCTGGACACCATATATTTT | CASSPRTGGLDTIYF
TRBJ1-1 | TRBV10-2 | - | TRBD1 | TGCGCCACTTGGACAGGGGCAACTGAAGCTTTCTTT | CATWTGATEAFF
TRBJ2-7 | TRBV28 | once | - | TGTGCCAGCAGTTTAACCGCTACCAACTCCTACGAGCAGTACTTC | CASSLTATNSYEQYF
TRBJ2-7 | TRBV6-2/TRBV6-3 | - | TRBD2 | TGTGCCAGCAGCCCCGGGACTAGCTCCTACGAGCAGTACTTC | CASSPGTSSYEQYF
TRBJ1-5 | TRBV27 | - | - | TGTGCCAGCAGTTTATCCTTTAGCAATCAGCCCCAGCATTTT | CASSLSFSNQPQHF
TRBJ1-6 | TRBV7-2 | medium-sized | - | TGTGCCAGCAGCTTAGCGGGGCCCCCCAATTCACCCCTCCACTTT | CASSLAGPPNSPLHF
TRBJ1-1 | TRBV5-1 | once | - | TGCGCCAGCAGCTTTGGGCTTGGGCTGAACACTGAAGCTTTCTTT | CASSFGLGLNTEAFF
TRBJ2-7 | TRBV28 | - | TRBD2 | TGTGCCAGCAGTTTAACTAGCGTATTCTACGAGCAGTACTTC | CASSLTSVFYEQYF
TRBJ2-3 | TRBV23-1 | - | - | TGCGCCAGCAGTCCCGGTTGGGGGGAGACAGATACGCAGTATTTT | CASSPGWGETDTQYF
TRBJ2-1 | TRBV24-1 | - | - | TGTGCCACCAGTGATTGGGACTTTCAGGGCGTGAACAATGAGCAGTTCTTC | CATSDWDFQGVNNEQFF
TRBJ2-5 | TRBV4-3 | - | - | TGCGCCAGCAGCCAAGAACCCGCCGGGGTTTGGGGAACGGGGGAGACCCAGTACTTC | CASSQEPAGVWGTGETQYF
TRBJ1-2 | TRBV9 | - | TRBD1 | TGTGCCAGCAGCGGAGGACAGGGTTCCGGTGGCTACACCTTC | CASSGGQGSGGYTF
TRBJ1-5 | TRBV7-8 | - | - | TGTGCCAGCAGCAAAGGGGATCAGCCCCAGCATTTT | CASSKGDQPQHF